Following are 14 T cell receptor beta chains from one sample sequenced in a study of T-cell reconstitution after alpha-beta-depleted transplantation in children. Preparation of the TCRbeta library was carried out with unique molecular identifiers. TCRdb recomputed calls from the PCR reads with MiXCR, one row per CDR3 protein. The table includes about 110,000 distinct CDR3 sequences, approximately 6.4% detected once. The specimen comprised PBMCs, mostly from graft donor cells, sampled 360 days after TCRalphabeta/CD19-depleted stem cell transplant. Receptors originate from a male patient aged 2 to 10 who had a stem cell transplant for acute lymphoblastic leukemia, so the T cells may come from the graft donor.

This clonotype was observed at least ten times. CDR3 DNA: TGCAGTGCTAGAGCGAGAGGCACCGGGGAGCTGTTTTTT. Amino acids: CSARARGTGELFF. V gene TRBV20-1 combines with J gene TRBJ2-2; D remains unclear. CDR3 length: 13 residues. The germline CDR1 and CDR2 sequences are DFQATT and SNEGSKA (reference sequence). The ends were cut back, 1 base at V and 4 bases at J, with 7 bases in the middle.

The chain carries TRBV5-1 and TRBJ2-2, with no clear D. Trimming shortened V by 0 bases and J by 0 bases, and 6 bases separated the two germline ends. Looked up from germline, CDR1 is SGHRS and CDR2 is YFSETQ. The length of the CDR3 is 15 residues. This CDR3 is CASSLAETNTGELFF. The CDR3 bases are TGCGCCAGCAGCTTGGCGGAGACGAACACCGGGGAGCTGTTTTTT.

This clonotype was detected many times. J is TRBJ2-1 and V is TRBV4-3; D is uncertain. Germline-derived CDR1 and CDR2 are LGHNA and YSLEER. The V end lost 1 base, the J end lost 2 bases, and 15 bases lay between the germline ends. The CDR3 loop spans 17 amino acids. The CDR3 here is CASSQVTGSHPYNEQFF. The CDR3 nucleotides are TGCGCCAGCAGCCAAGTTACCGGGTCCCACCCCTACAATGAGCAGTTCTTC.

This clonotype turned up a few times. The chain uses TRBV28 and TRBJ1-4, with 8 bases that match TRBD1. The CDR3 runs 17 residues. V gave up 1 base and J gave up 10 bases; unmatched junction bases: 14. Germline V lookup: CDR1 MDHEN, CDR2 SYDVKM. This CDR3 is CASSLSPPSGGQGKLFF. In DNA, the CDR3 is TGTGCCAGCAGTTTATCCCCTCCTTCAGGGGGCCAGGGAAAACTGTTTTTT.

Ten or more counts support this clonotype. This sequence joins TRBV4-3 and TRBJ2-2; D perhaps matches TRBD2 (5 bases). The CDR3 runs 14 residues. V was pared by 1 base and J by 6 bases, with 9 bases between. The germline V gene encodes CDR1 LGHNA and CDR2 YSLEER. The chain's CDR3 is CASSQVSRAGELFF. The CDR3 bases are TGCGCCAGCAGCCAAGTTTCGAGGGCCGGGGAGCTGTTTTTT.

This clonotype occurred a few times. The DNA for the CDR3 is TGCAGTGCCCGCCGCAGGGGAGGGACTGAAGCTTTCTTT. Translating it yields CSARRRGGTEAFF. V is TRBV20-1 and J is TRBJ1-1, with D possibly matching TRBD1 (6 bases). Trimming left V 6 bases short and J 5 bases short, with 16 bases between. The CDR3 is 13 residues long. The V gene's germline CDR1 is DFQATT and CDR2 SNEGSKA (reference sequence).

This clonotype was counted between two and nine times. The rearrangement uses TRBV9 and TRBJ1-2; the D gene is possibly TRBD1 (5 bases). The CDR3 is 14 residues long. V gave up 6 bases and J gave up 7 bases, with 19 bases separating them. Germline CDR1 and CDR2: SGDLS and YYNGEE. The chain's CDR3 is CASTPQGLRGGYTF. The CDR3 DNA follows: TGTGCCAGCACCCCACAAGGCCTGAGGGGTGGCTACACCTTC.

This clonotype was picked up many times. This chain joins TRBV6-5 and TRBJ1-6; D remains ambiguous. This CDR3 spans 17 amino acids. Germline assignment: CDR1 MNHEY and CDR2 SVGAGI. Trimming left V 5 bases short and J 5 bases short, with 19 bases between. As DNA, the CDR3 is TGTGCCAGCAGTCCCCTCGGGAAACAGCGCCATAATTCACCCCTCCACTTT. As protein: CASSPLGKQRHNSPLHF.

This clonotype has at least ten counts. The CDR3 DNA sequence: TGCAGCGTTGAGGGGGGCGGAGGGTCTAACATTCAGTACTTC. Amino acid sequence: CSVEGGGGSNIQYF. The chain couples TRBV29-1 to TRBJ2-4; the D gene could be TRBD1 or TRBD2 (6 bases each). The germline V gene encodes CDR1 SQVTM and CDR2 ANQGSEA. Trimming took 3 bases from V and 7 from J, leaving 16 bases between them. This CDR3 has 14 residues. Full variable domain (outside the CDR3, taken from reference TRBV29-1 and TRBJ2-4): SAVISQKPSRDICQRGTSLTIQCQVDSQVTMMFWYRQQPGQSLTLIATANQGSEATYESGFVIDKFPISRPNLTFSTLTVSNMSPEDSSIYLCSVEGGGGSNIQYFGAGTRLSVL.

The chain combines TRBV6-2 or TRBV6-3 with TRBJ2-4; the D gene is possibly TRBD1 (6 bases). Between the trimmed V and J ends, which lost 7 bases and 6 bases, there was a span of 10 bases. CDR1 and CDR2 from the germline V gene are MNHEY and SVGEGT. The CDR3 consists of 12 residues. The CDR3 protein is CASTLGGNIQYF. The CDR3 bases are TGTGCCAGCACCCTAGGGGGAAACATTCAGTACTTC.

Ten or more counts support this clonotype. The CDR3 region is CASSVRGSNYEQYF. CDR3 in DNA: TGTGCCAGCAGCGTCAGGGGGAGCAACTACGAGCAGTACTTC. The chain links TRBV12-3 or TRBV12-4 to TRBJ2-7, with TRBD1 identical over 7 bases. The trim removed 6 bases at V and 3 bases at J, leaving 8 bases unmatched. CDR3 size: 14 residues.

This clonotype occurred many times. The chain recombines TRBV9 with TRBJ2-7; a weak D match, TRBD2 (6 bases). The V end was cut by 0 bases, the J end by 0 bases, with 10 bases between. The CDR3 covers 15 residues. Germline V gene data show CDR1 as SGDLS and CDR2 as YYNGEE. Here the CDR3 reads CASSVAGEASYEQYF. CDR3 in DNA: TGTGCCAGCAGCGTAGCGGGGGAAGCCTCCTACGAGCAGTACTTC.

This clonotype was seen at least ten times. The chain recombines TRBV9 with TRBJ2-1; 8 bases agree with TRBD2. V shed 3 bases, J shed 0 bases, and the junction held 14 bases outside the gene matches. This CDR3 is 19 amino acids long. The germline V gene has CDR1 SGDLS and CDR2 YYNGEE. CDR3 loop: CASSESPIRSGSSYNEQFF. The CDR3, as DNA: TGTGCCAGCAGCGAGAGCCCCATTCGAAGCGGGAGCTCCTACAATGAGCAGTTCTTC.

This clonotype has ten or more counts. V gene TRBV5-1 combines with J gene TRBJ1-1; a possible D gene is TRBD1 (6 bases). V was trimmed by 2 bases and J by 8 bases, leaving 13 bases between them. CDR3 size: 13 residues. Germline V gene data show CDR1 as SGHRS and CDR2 as YFSETQ. The CDR3 DNA reads TGCGCCAGCAGCTTTAATACAGGGCCCGAAGCTTTCTTT. Translation gives CASSFNTGPEAFF.